These 24 T cell receptor beta chains were all obtained from the same sample, sequenced in a study of cytomegalovirus exposure and HLA in healthy donors. Libraries were prepared by immunoSEQ multiplex PCR; TCRdb keeps only in-frame clonotypes and omits some of them. This table has over 250,000 clones, just over 85% appearing once. Sequencing used PBMCs. These TCRs come from a woman between 18 and 29 years old in good health and CMV-seronegative.

V gene TRBV18 combines with J gene TRBJ1-2; D unclear. Looked up from germline, CDR1 is KGHSH and CDR2 is LQKENI. The CDR3 covers 13 residues. V lost 3 bases to trimming and J lost 3 bases, with 8 bases between them. The CDR3 loop reads CASSPGSDYGYTF. The CDR3 coding sequence is TGTGCCAGCTCACCCGGCAGCGACTATGGCTACACCTTC.

The V gene is TRBV30, the J gene TRBJ2-7; TRBD1 aligns across 8 bases. The CDR3 is made up of 14 amino acids. Trimming removed 8 bases from V and 5 bases from J; junction bases left unmatched: 14. Germline loops: CDR1 GTSNPN, CDR2 SVGIG (reference sequence). CDR3 sequence: CAPNPPTGADEQYF. The CDR3 region has the DNA TGTGCCCCGAACCCTCCGACAGGGGCAGACGAGCAGTACTTC.

A remark on this clone: The germline gene is not matched at one end of the junction; a read error may be the cause. This chain uses TRBV27 with TRBJ2-3; D may be TRBD2 (6 bases). The CDR3 is made up of 14 amino acids. Germline assignment: CDR1 MNHEY and CDR2 SMNVEV (reference sequence). The CDR3 is CASRPGLSKDTQYF. The DNA for the CDR3 is TGTGCCAGCAGGCCGGGACTTAGCAAAGATACGCAGTATTTT.

The V and J genes are TRBV7-9 and TRBJ1-3, with 8 bases that match TRBD1. The CDR3 runs to 16 residues. Germline CDR1 SEHNR, CDR2 FQNEAQ (reference sequence). After removal of 1 base from V and 5 bases from J, the junction contained 7 bases not matched to a gene. The DNA for the CDR3 is TGTGCCAGCAGCTTAGTGGGGACAGGCGCGAGAAACACCATATATTTT. Protein product: CASSLVGTGARNTIYF.

The rearrangement uses TRBV2 and TRBJ1-6; 7 bases align to TRBD1. J was trimmed by 7 bases and V by 4 bases; bases with no gene match: 4. Germline values: CDR1 SNHLY, CDR2 FYNNEI. There are 14 residues in the CDR3. For the CDR3, the DNA is TGTGCCAGCAGTGGAGACAGGGAGAATTCACCCCTCCACTTT. The encoded protein is CASSGDRENSPLHF.

The chain has TRBV9 and TRBJ2-5; weak D call: TRBD1 (5 bases). The CDR3 contains 14 residues. Germline V CDR1 and CDR2: SGDLS, YYNGEE. The ends were cut back, 4 bases at V and 2 bases at J, with 12 bases in the middle. The CDR3 sequence is CASSPPGQQETQYF. Written as DNA, the CDR3 is TGTGCCAGCAGCCCCCCCGGACAACAAGAGACCCAGTACTTC.

This chain connects TRBV7-3 to TRBJ2-3; TRBD2 aligns across 8 bases. With V trimmed by 1 base and J by 2 bases, 5 bases remained unmatched. The CDR3 totals 16 residues. Germline CDR1 SGHTA, CDR2 FQGTGA. CDR3 sequence (DNA): TGTGCCAGCAGCTTAAGCGCGGGGGGCGACACAGATACGCAGTATTTT. Translation gives CASSLSAGGDTDTQYF.

The rearrangement joins TRBV29-1 to TRBJ1-1; 8 nucleotides match TRBD1. This CDR3 comprises 17 residues. Losses at the gene ends were 6 bases for V and 0 bases for J; bases not matched to a gene: 15. Germline lookup yields CDR1 SQVTM and CDR2 ANQGSEA. CDR3 residues: CSVQVRGRGGMNTEAFF. The CDR3 DNA reads TGCAGCGTGCAAGTCAGGGGGCGAGGAGGGATGAACACTGAAGCTTTCTTT.

This rearrangement joins TRBV5-4 to TRBJ1-5, with a possible D match to TRBD1 (5 bases). The CDR3 consists of 17 residues. Germline CDR1 reads SGHNT; CDR2 reads YYREEE (reference sequence). With 0 bases removed from V and 6 bases from J, the gap between germline ends came to 19 bases. The CDR3 DNA reads TGTGCCAGCAGCTTGGATCCCGGCAGGGAGGGCATTCAGCCCCAGCATTTT. Amino acid sequence: CASSLDPGREGIQPQHF. Supplemented by reference TRBV5-4 and TRBJ1-5, the full variable domain reads ETGVTQSPTHLIKTRGQQVTLRCSSQSGHNTVSWYQQALGQGPQFIFQYYREEENGRGNFPPRFSGLQFPNYSSELNVNALELDDSALYLCASSLDPGREGIQPQHFGDGTRLSIL.

The rearrangement links TRBV28 to TRBJ2-7; 11 bases are a match to TRBD1. CDR1 is MDHEN and CDR2 is SYDVKM in the germline V gene. This CDR3 spans 15 amino acids. The V gene end was trimmed by 7 bases and the J gene end by 3 bases; junction bases not matched to a gene: 8. CDR3 coding DNA: TGTGCCAGCATAACAGGGGACAGGGGGATCTACGAGCAGTACTTC. Its translation is CASITGDRGIYEQYF. Full variable domain (rest looked up from reference TRBV28 and TRBJ2-7): DVKVTQSSRYLVKRTGEKVFLECVQDMDHENMFWYRQDPGLGLRLIYFSYDVKMKEKGDIPEGYSVSREKKERFSLILESASTNQTSMYLCASITGDRGIYEQYFGPGTRLTVT.

The V gene is TRBV7-2, the J gene TRBJ2-7; 10 bases map to TRBD2. The CDR3 spans 19 residues. J lost 2 bases, V lost 0 bases, and 13 bases had no gene match. Germline V lookup: CDR1 SGHTA, CDR2 FQGNSA. The CDR3 sequence: CASSLAGSLAGAVTYEQYF. The CDR3 bases are TGTGCCAGCAGCTTAGCGGGCTCGCTAGCGGGGGCGGTAACCTACGAGCAGTACTTC. The full variable domain, completed using reference TRBV7-2 and TRBJ2-7, is GAGVSQSPSNKVTEKGKDVELRCDPISGHTALYWYRQSLGQGLEFLIYFQGNSAPDKSGLPSDRFSAERTGGSVSTLTIQRTQQEDSAVYLCASSLAGSLAGAVTYEQYFGPGTRLTVT.

CDR3 sequence: CASSLVDRARNTEAFF. Written as DNA, the CDR3 is TGCGCCAGCAGCTTGGTGGACAGAGCCCGGAACACTGAAGCTTTCTTT. The chain uses TRBV5-1 and TRBJ1-1; TRBD1 is a possible D gene (6 bases). In germline, CDR1 is SGHRS, CDR2 YFSETQ. This CDR3 comprises 16 residues. V lost 0 bases and J 1 base, leaving 13 bases between the germline ends.

The chain recombines TRBV18 with TRBJ1-1; D uncertain. V was shortened by 4 bases and J by 1 base, with 10 bases between the two germline ends. Germline CDR1 is KGHSH and CDR2 is LQKENI. This CDR3 has 14 residues. The CDR3 spells CASSLQEGNTEAFF. CDR3 DNA: TGTGCCAGCTCACTCCAAGAGGGGAACACTGAAGCTTTCTTT.

This clone is a singleton in its sample. The chain has TRBV5-4 and TRBJ1-1; D remains ambiguous. The length of the CDR3 is 12 residues. The germline V and J ends were trimmed by 2 bases and 7 bases, with 9 bases remaining between them. Per germline, CDR1 SGHNT and CDR2 YYREEE (reference sequence). CDR3 in amino acids: CASSLPVGEAFF. The CDR3 region has the DNA TGTGCCAGCAGCTTACCGGTCGGTGAAGCTTTCTTT.

A remark on this clone: Its ends do not fully match the called genes, so a read error is possible. V is TRBV29-1 and J is TRBJ1-2; TRBD1 aligns across 9 bases. CDR3 length: 14 amino acids. Germline V CDR1 and CDR2: SQVTM, ANQGSEA. The CDR3 bases are TGCAGCGTTGGATTTCTAAGTTCGGGACAGGGCCTTAACTTC. Translation gives CSVGFLSSGQGLNF.

The chain links TRBV6-5 to TRBJ1-6; 7 nucleotides match TRBD1. This CDR3 has 15 residues. Trimming at V came to 6 bases and at J to 3 bases, leaving 5 bases not matched to a gene. Germline-derived CDR1 and CDR2 are MNHEY and SVGAGI. The CDR3 spells CASRDRDSYNSPLHF. CDR3 nucleotide sequence: TGTGCCAGCAGAGACCGGGACAGCTATAATTCACCCCTCCACTTT.

The chain employs TRBV12-5 and TRBJ1-4, with TRBD1 as a possible D gene (5 bases). Germline lookup yields CDR1 LGHNT and CDR2 FRNRAP. The CDR3 has 15 amino acids. With 6 bases removed from V and 0 bases from J, the gap between germline ends came to 11 bases. As DNA, the CDR3 is TGTGCTAGTGGCCTGGGGCCCGCAACTAATGAAAAACTGTTTTTT. Protein sequence: CASGLGPATNEKLFF.

The chain uses TRBV6-5 and TRBJ1-2, with 8 bases matching TRBD1. The CDR3 covers 15 residues. Trimming removed 2 bases from V and 5 bases from J; junction bases left unmatched: 7. Germline CDR1 and CDR2: MNHEY and SVGAGI. The CDR3 DNA follows: TGTGCCAGCAGTTACGACACCGGACAGGGTTATGGCTACACCTTC. Protein sequence: CASSYDTGQGYGYTF.

In this sample, this clone turned up once. The J gene is TRBJ2-7, the V gene TRBV27; 12 nucleotides match TRBD1. This CDR3 is built from 16 residues. V shed 6 bases and J 2 bases; nucleotides not matched to a gene: 8. Looked up from germline, CDR1 is MNHEY and CDR2 is SMNVEV (reference sequence). CDR3 protein: CASSDLGTGGPYEQYF. CDR3 nucleotide sequence: TGTGCCAGCAGCGACTTAGGGACAGGGGGCCCCTACGAGCAGTACTTC.

The chain recombines TRBV4-3 with TRBJ1-1; TRBD1 is a possible D gene (5 bases). The CDR3 runs to 14 residues. Germline V lookup: CDR1 LGHNA, CDR2 YSLEER. Trimming pared 6 bases from V and 4 bases from J, leaving 15 bases between. The CDR3 sequence is CASRPGGGSTEAFF. The CDR3, as DNA: TGCGCCAGCAGGCCCGGGGGGGGTAGCACTGAAGCTTTCTTT.

This clone was picked up a small number of times. V gene TRBV11-3 combines with J gene TRBJ1-5; D is uncertain. The CDR3 totals 16 residues. Germline V gene sequence: CDR1 SGHNT, CDR2 YENEEA. Trimming took off 0 bases at V and 0 bases at J, with 9 bases between the two ends. The CDR3 is CASSLDQALSNQPQHF. For the CDR3, the DNA is TGTGCCAGCAGCTTAGATCAGGCCCTTAGCAATCAGCCCCAGCATTTT.

The count of this clone is one. The chain carries TRBV11-2 and TRBJ2-7; D possibly corresponds to TRBD2 (5 bases). Per germline, CDR1 SGHAT and CDR2 FQNNGV. This CDR3 comprises 15 residues. Trimming stripped 1 base from V and 5 bases from J, with 15 bases between. The CDR3 bases are TGTGCCAGCAGCTTAGTATATGTGGGAGTGAACGAGCAGTACTTC. This sequence encodes CASSLVYVGVNEQYF. The full variable domain, with the rest looked up from reference TRBV11-2 and TRBJ2-7, is EAGVAQSPRYKIIEKRQSVAFWCNPISGHATLYWYQQILGQGPKLLIQFQNNGVVDDSQLPKDRFSAERLKGVDSTLKIQPAKLEDSAVYLCASSLVYVGVNEQYFGPGTRLTVT.

Remarks on this clone: Other DNA variants within this sample encode the same CDR3. The J gene is TRBJ2-7, the V gene TRBV2; a possible D gene is TRBD1 (5 bases). V lost 7 bases to trimming and J lost 3 bases, with 10 bases between them. The CDR3 is 12 residues long. CDR1 and CDR2 (germline): SNHLY, FYNNEI. The CDR3 reads CASTDRGYEQYF. Here the CDR3 DNA reads TGTGCCAGCACTGACAGAGGCTACGAGCAGTACTTC.

V and J are TRBV11-2 and TRBJ2-7, with D perhaps TRBD2 (6 bases). CDR3 length: 15 residues. Germline CDR1 reads SGHAT; CDR2 reads FQNNGV. The V and J ends lost 5 bases and 0 bases respectively, with 14 bases between them. The CDR3 nucleotides are TGTGCCAGCAGCCCCCTGGCGGGAAGCTCCTACGAGCAGTACTTC. Translated, it gives CASSPLAGSSYEQYF. The full variable domain, rest sourced from reference TRBV11-2 and TRBJ2-7, is EAGVAQSPRYKIIEKRQSVAFWCNPISGHATLYWYQQILGQGPKLLIQFQNNGVVDDSQLPKDRFSAERLKGVDSTLKIQPAKLEDSAVYLCASSPLAGSSYEQYFGPGTRLTVT.